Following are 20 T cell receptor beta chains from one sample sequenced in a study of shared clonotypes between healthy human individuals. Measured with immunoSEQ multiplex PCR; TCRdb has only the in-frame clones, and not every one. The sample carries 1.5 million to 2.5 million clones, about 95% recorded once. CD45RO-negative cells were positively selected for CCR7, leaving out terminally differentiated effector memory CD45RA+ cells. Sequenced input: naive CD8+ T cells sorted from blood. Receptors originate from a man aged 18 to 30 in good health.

CDR3 in DNA: TGTGCCAGCAGTGAAAAAGTGAGGTGGTCCTACAATGAGCAGTTCTTC. Residues: CASSEKVRWSYNEQFF. The chain links TRBV2 to TRBJ2-1; D ambiguous. V lost 2 bases to trimming and J lost 1 base, with 12 bases between them. Germline CDR1 is SNHLY and CDR2 is FYNNEI. The CDR3 is 16 residues long. The entire variable domain, with the rest obtained from reference TRBV2 and TRBJ2-1, is as follows: EPEVTQTPSHQVTQMGQEVILRCVPISNHLYFYWYRQILGQKVEFLVSFYNNEISEKSEIFDDQFSVERPDGSNFTLKIRSTKLEDSAMYFCASSEKVRWSYNEQFFGPGTRLTVL.

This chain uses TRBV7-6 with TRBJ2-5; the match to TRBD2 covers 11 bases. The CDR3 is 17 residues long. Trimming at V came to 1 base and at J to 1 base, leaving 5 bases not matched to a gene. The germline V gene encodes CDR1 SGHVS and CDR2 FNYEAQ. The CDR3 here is CASSLGTSGSVQETQYF. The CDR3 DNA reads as TGTGCCAGCAGCTTAGGAACTAGCGGGAGTGTCCAAGAGACCCAGTACTTC.

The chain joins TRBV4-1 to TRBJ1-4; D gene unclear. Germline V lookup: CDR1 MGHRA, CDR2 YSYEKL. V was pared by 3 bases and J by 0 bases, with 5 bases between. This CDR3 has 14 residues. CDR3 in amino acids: CASSHTTTNEKLFF. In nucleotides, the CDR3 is TGCGCCAGCAGCCACACTACAACTAATGAAAAACTGTTTTTT.

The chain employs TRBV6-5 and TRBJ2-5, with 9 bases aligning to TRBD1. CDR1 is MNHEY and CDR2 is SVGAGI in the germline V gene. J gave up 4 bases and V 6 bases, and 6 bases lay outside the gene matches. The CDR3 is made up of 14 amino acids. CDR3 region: CASRVTGGPETQYF. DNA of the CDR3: TGTGCCAGCAGAGTTACAGGGGGCCCAGAGACCCAGTACTTC.

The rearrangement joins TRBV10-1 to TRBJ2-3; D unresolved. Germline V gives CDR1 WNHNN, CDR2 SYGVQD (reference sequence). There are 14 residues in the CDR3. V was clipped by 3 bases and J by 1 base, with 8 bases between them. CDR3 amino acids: CASSDDRGTDTQYF. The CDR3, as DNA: TGCGCCAGCAGTGACGACCGTGGCACAGATACGCAGTATTTT.

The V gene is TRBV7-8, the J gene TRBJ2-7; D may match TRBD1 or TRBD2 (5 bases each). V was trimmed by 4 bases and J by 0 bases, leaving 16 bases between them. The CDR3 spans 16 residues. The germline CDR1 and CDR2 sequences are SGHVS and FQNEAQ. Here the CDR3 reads CASSSLEGPRSYEQYF. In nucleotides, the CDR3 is TGTGCCAGCAGCTCCCTCGAGGGACCGCGCTCCTACGAGCAGTACTTC.

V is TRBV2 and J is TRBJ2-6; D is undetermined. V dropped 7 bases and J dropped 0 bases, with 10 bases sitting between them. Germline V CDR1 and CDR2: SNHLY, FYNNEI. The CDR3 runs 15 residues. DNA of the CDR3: TGTGCCAGCACTGAGATCAGCTCTGGGGCCAACGTCCTGACTTTC. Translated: CASTEISSGANVLTF.

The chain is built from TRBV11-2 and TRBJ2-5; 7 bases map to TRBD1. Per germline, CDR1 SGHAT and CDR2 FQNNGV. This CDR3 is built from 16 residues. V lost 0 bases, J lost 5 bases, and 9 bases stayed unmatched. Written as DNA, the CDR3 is TGTGCCAGCAGCTTAGACCGGGTAGGGGGCGGGGAGACCCAGTACTTC. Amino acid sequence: CASSLDRVGGGETQYF.

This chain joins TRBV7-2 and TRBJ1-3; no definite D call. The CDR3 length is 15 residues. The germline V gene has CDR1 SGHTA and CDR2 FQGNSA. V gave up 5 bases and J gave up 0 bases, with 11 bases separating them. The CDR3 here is CASSPWALSGNTIYF. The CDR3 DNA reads TGTGCCAGCAGCCCCTGGGCCCTCTCTGGAAACACCATATATTTT. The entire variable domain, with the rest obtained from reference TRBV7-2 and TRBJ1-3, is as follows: GAGVSQSPSNKVTEKGKDVELRCDPISGHTALYWYRQSLGQGLEFLIYFQGNSAPDKSGLPSDRFSAERTGGSVSTLTIQRTQQEDSAVYLCASSPWALSGNTIYFGEGSWLTVV.

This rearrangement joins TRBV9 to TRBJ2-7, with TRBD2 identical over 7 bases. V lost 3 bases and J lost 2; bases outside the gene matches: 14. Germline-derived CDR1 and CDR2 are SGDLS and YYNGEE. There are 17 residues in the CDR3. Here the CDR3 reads CASSGSSSGAPTYEQYF. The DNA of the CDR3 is TGTGCCAGCAGCGGTTCTTCGAGCGGGGCTCCCACCTACGAGCAGTACTTC.

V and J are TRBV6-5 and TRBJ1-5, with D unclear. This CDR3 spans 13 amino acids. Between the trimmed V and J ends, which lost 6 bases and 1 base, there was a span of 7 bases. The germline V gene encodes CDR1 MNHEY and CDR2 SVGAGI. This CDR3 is CASRPASNQPQHF. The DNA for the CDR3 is TGTGCCAGCAGACCCGCCAGCAATCAGCCCCAGCATTTT.

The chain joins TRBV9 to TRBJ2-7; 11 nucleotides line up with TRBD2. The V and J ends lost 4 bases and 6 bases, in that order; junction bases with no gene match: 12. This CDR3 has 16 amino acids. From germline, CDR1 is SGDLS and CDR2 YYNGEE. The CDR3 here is CASSPRNSGGAGEQYF. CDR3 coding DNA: TGTGCCAGCAGCCCACGTAATAGCGGGGGGGCCGGCGAGCAGTACTTC. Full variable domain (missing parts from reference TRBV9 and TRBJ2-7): DSGVTQTPKHLITATGQRVTLRCSPRSGDLSVYWYQQSLDQGLQFLIQYYNGEERAKGNILERFSAQQFPDLHSELNLSSLELGDSALYFCASSPRNSGGAGEQYFGPGTRLTVT.

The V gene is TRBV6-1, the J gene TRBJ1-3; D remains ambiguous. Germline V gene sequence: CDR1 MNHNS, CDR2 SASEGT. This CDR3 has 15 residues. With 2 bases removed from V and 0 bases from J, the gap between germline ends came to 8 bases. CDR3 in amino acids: CASSEMGFSGNTIYF. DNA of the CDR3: TGTGCCAGCAGTGAAATGGGTTTCTCTGGAAACACCATATATTTT.

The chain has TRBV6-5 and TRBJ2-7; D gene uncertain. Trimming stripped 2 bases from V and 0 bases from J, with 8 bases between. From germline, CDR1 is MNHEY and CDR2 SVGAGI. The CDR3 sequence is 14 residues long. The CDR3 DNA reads TGTGCCAGCAGTTACATGGTTAGCTCCTACGAGCAGTACTTC. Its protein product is CASSYMVSSYEQYF.

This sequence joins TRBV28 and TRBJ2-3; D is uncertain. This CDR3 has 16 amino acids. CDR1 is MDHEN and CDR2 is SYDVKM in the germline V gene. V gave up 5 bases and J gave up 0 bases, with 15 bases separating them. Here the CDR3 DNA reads TGTGCCAGCAGTCTCCCCCCCGAGGAAAGCACAGATACGCAGTATTTT. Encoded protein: CASSLPPEESTDTQYF.

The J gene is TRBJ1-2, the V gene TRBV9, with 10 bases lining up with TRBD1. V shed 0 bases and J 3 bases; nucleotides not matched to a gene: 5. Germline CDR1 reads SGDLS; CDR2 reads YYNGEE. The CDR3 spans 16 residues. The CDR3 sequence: CASSVGRDRGDYGYTF. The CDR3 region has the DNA TGTGCCAGCAGCGTAGGCCGGGACAGGGGAGACTATGGCTACACCTTC.

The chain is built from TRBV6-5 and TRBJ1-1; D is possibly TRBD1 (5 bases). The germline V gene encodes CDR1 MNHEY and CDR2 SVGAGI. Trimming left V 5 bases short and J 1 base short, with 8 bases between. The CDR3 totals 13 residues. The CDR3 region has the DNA TGTGCCAGCAGTCATGGACAGAACACTGAAGCTTTCTTT. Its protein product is CASSHGQNTEAFF.

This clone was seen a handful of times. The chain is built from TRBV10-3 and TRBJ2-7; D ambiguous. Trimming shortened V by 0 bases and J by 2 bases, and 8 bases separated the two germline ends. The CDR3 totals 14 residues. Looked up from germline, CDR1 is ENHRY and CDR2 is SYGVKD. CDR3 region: CAISESGPTYEQYF. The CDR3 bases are TGTGCCATCAGTGAGTCTGGCCCAACCTACGAGCAGTACTTC.

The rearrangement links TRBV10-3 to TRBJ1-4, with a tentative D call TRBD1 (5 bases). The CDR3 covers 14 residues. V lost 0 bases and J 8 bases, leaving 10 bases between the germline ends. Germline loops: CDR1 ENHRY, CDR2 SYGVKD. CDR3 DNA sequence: TGTGCCATCAGTGAGTCGATCGGGGGAGAAAAACTGTTTTTT. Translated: CAISESIGGEKLFF.

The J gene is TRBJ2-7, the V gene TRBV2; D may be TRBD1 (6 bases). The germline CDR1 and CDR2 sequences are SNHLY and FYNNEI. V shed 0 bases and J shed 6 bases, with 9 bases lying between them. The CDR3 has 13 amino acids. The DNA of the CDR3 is TGTGCCAGCAGTGAAGCGGCAGGGGCCGAGCAGTACTTC. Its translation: CASSEAAGAEQYF. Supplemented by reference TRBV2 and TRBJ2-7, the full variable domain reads EPEVTQTPSHQVTQMGQEVILRCVPISNHLYFYWYRQILGQKVEFLVSFYNNEISEKSEIFDDQFSVERPDGSNFTLKIRSTKLEDSAMYFCASSEAAGAEQYFGPGTRLTVT.